The clone carrying this TCR beta chain was counted between two and nine times. This specimen belongs to a study of patients and donors after allogeneic stem cell transplantation. In TCRdb, the RT-PCR reads were re-called with MiXCR into one record per CDR3 protein. The repertoire holds about 210,000 distinct CDR3 sequences, with around 40% as singletons. This CDR3 has 16 amino acids. The germline CDR1 and CDR2 sequences are SQVTM and ANQGSEA. V trimming: 4 bases; J trimming: 2 bases; junction bases outside the gene matches: 11. The chain combines TRBV29-1 with TRBJ1-2; 9 positions agree with TRBD1. The TCR was taken from a human donor who was either an allogeneic HSCT recipient or a stem cell or donor lymphocyte infusion donor (not recorded which). It is not recorded whose cells these are; they may come from a transplant donor. What was sequenced was blood, either unsorted or a sorted T cell fraction (not recorded which). The CDR3 DNA follows: TGCAGCGTTGGGCCCTTAACAGGGGGCCAGAACTATGGCTACACCTTC. Residues: CSVGPLTGGQNYGYTF.